This note documents a single T cell receptor beta chain sequence. The junction and the germline gene differ at one end; a read error may be behind it. The data belong to a study of breast tumors, draining lymph nodes, adjacent tissues. TCRdb passed the multiplex PCR reads through MiXCR, listing each CDR3 protein once. The data show more than 10,000 distinct CDR3 sequences, with around three fifths seen just once and about half held by the top ten. Germline CDR1 is LNHDA and CDR2 is SQIVND (reference sequence). The length of the CDR3 is 16 residues. This TCR came from a female donor with breast cancer. Some clones in this sample may be carry-over from other donors' samples. The rearrangement joins TRBV19 to TRBJ2-1, with 9 positions matching TRBD2. Sequencing was carried out using tumor-adjacent breast tissue. The CDR3, as DNA: TGTGCCAGTAGTATGCGGGGGACTAGCAGGAGAAATGAGCAGCTCTTC. Protein sequence: CASSMRGTSRRNEQLF.